This T cell receptor beta chain was sequenced in a study of T cells in Graves' hyperthyroidism and ophthalmopathy. Exclusion of patients followed from uncontrolled infection, other autoimmune disease, pregnancy or lactation. Germline V gene lookup returns CDR1 SSHAT and CDR2 FNYEAQ (reference sequence). There are 14 residues in the CDR3. RNA transcripts yielded amplified TCR beta CDR3 regions. The HTBI set primed first-round TCR CDR3 RT-PCR. TCRdb recomputed calls from the multiplex PCR reads with MiXCR, one row per CDR3 protein. This table holds approximately 610,000 distinct CDR3 sequences, 14% to 15% found once. This clonotype has a count of ten or more. One end of the junction is discordant with germline, which a read error may explain.

Source material: blood. This clonotype originated in a woman between 35 and 50 years old with Graves' ophthalmopathy. The chain uses TRBV7-7 and TRBJ2-5; 7 bases map to TRBD2. This chain's CDR3 is CASSLAPSGETQYF. CDR3 sequence (DNA): TGTGCTAGCAGCTTAGCCCCCAGCGGGGAAACCCAGTACTTC. Full variable domain (rest looked up from reference TRBV7-7 and TRBJ2-5): GAGVSQSPRYKVTKRGQDVTLRCDPISSHATLYWYQQALGQGPEFLTYFNYEAQPDKSGLPSDRFSAERPEGSISTLTIQRTEQRDSAMYRCASSLAPSGETQYFGPGTRLLVL.